The clone carrying this T cell receptor (beta chain) was picked up many times. For TCR beta, libraries came from iRepertoire HTBI primers and Arm-PCR of CDR3 regions. TCRdb reanalysed the multiplex PCR reads using MiXCR and keeps one entry per CDR3 protein. The profile shows 350,000 to 500,000 distinct CDR3 sequences, about 15% of them singletons. Trimming removed 5 bases from V and 2 bases from J; junction bases left unmatched: 8. The CDR3 is 15 amino acids. The V gene's germline CDR1 is SGHAT and CDR2 FQNNGV. These data come from a study of regulatory T cells in long-lasting Graves disease. Time point in this sample: newly diagnosed GD, antithyroid drugs for less than 3 months. RNA isolated from PBMCs was used to make the TCR library. This same sample was also taken into another study, of T cells in Graves' hyperthyroidism and ophthalmopathy.

The rearrangement uses TRBV11-2 and TRBJ2-7, with 8 bases that match TRBD2. The receptor was isolated from a woman in her forties or fifties with Graves disease. Source: peripheral blood mononuclear cells (PBMCs), taken at new diagnosis, from a patient treated with antithyroid drugs. CDR3 nucleotides: TGTGCCAGCAGCCAAGAGGGACTAGGAACCTACGAGCAGTACTTC. Its translation: CASSQEGLGTYEQYF.